The 4 T cell receptor beta chains presented below share a single source sample, sequenced in a study of cytomegalovirus exposure and HLA in healthy donors. In the PCR, 60 Vbeta and 13 Jbeta primers were used. TCRdb keeps only in-frame clones here, not all; method: immunoSEQ multiplex PCR. The sample yields 150,000 to 200,000 clones, roughly four fifths seen once. Specimen: PBMCs. These receptors originate from a man aged 25-45 years in good health and CMV-seronegative.

This chain connects TRBV5-5 to TRBJ2-7, with a weak D call TRBD1 (5 bases). Germline assignment: CDR1 SGHKS and CDR2 YYEKEE (reference sequence). Between the trimmed V and J ends, which lost 0 bases and 2 bases, there was a span of 9 bases. The CDR3 length is 14 residues. Here the CDR3 DNA reads TGTGCCAGCAGCTTGGTTGGACAAACCTACGAGCAGTACTTC. Residues: CASSLVGQTYEQYF.

This chain links TRBV28 with TRBJ1-4; 8 positions agree with TRBD1. Trimming removed 8 bases from V and 8 bases from J; junction bases left unmatched: 10. Germline V lookup: CDR1 MDHEN, CDR2 SYDVKM. The CDR3 totals 14 residues. The chain's CDR3 is CASSYRGSQEKLFF. CDR3 nucleotide sequence: TGTGCCAGCTCTTACAGGGGGAGTCAAGAAAAACTGTTTTTT.

The chain uses TRBV7-2 and TRBJ2-7, with D perhaps matching TRBD1 (6 bases). This CDR3 contains 15 residues. Trimming cost V 1 base and J 5 bases, with 15 bases left between them. Germline lookup yields CDR1 SGHTA and CDR2 FQGNSA. The CDR3: CASSLGTEPFHEQYF. DNA of the CDR3: TGTGCCAGCAGCTTAGGGACAGAACCCTTCCACGAGCAGTACTTC.

The CDR3 sequence: CASSELGYEQYF. DNA for the CDR3: TGTGCCAGCTCAGAACTAGGCTACGAGCAGTACTTC. The chain recombines TRBV7-9 with TRBJ2-7, with D perhaps TRBD2 (5 bases). This CDR3 comprises 12 residues. Per the germline V gene, CDR1 is SEHNR and CDR2 is FQNEAQ (reference sequence). Trimming shortened V by 8 bases and J by 3 bases, and 11 bases separated the two germline ends.